The present entry profiles one T cell receptor (beta chain) with its context. This entry comes from a study of memory CD4+ T cells and cytomegalovirus serostatus. The sort gate was single viable CD3+CD4+CD8-CD45RO+ cells for memory CD4+ T cells. Produced via immunoSEQ multiplex PCR; TCRdb's table is partial and in-frame only. The data hold 55,000 to 75,000 clones, with 82% observed a single time. The CDR3 is 17 amino acids. Germline trimming cut 1 base from V and 2 bases from J; bases unmatched to any gene: 8. Germline CDR1 reads MNHNS; CDR2 reads SASEGT. This receptor was obtained from an adult in good health and CMV-seronegative. The chain has TRBV6-1 and TRBJ1-5, with 7 bases identical to TRBD1. The specimen sequenced was memory CD4+ T cells from blood. CDR3 in DNA: TGTGCCAGCAGTGAAGTTTGGGACAGAGGCCGCAATCAGCCCCAGCATTTT. Protein product: CASSEVWDRGRNQPQHF.